The source of this T cell receptor beta chain is a study of T-cell memory formation after mild COVID-19 listed by TCRdb under 2021. Study-level background: TCR sequence clusters from the two donors were largely donor specific. In a couple of donors, T-cell clones that expanded and contracted after mild COVID-19 were followed by sequencing TCRalpha and TCRbeta repertoires longitudinally. The cohort comprised two young, previously healthy adult volunteers, one female and one male.

Instrument used: Illumina NovaSeq 6000. TCRalpha and TCRbeta cDNA libraries were built by 5'RACE with constant-segment primers, adding sample barcodes and unique molecular identifiers. RNA was extracted from every sample with Trizol reagent. Libraries were amplified in two PCR steps, with a second sample barcode and Illumina TruSeq adapters added in the second step. Libraries were sequenced on an Illumina NovaSeq with 2 x 150 bp paired-end reads. On the study's bioinformatics: With migec v1.2.7, reads were demultiplexed and then collapsed into UMI-guided consensus sequences. Using mixcr v2.1.11, the UMI consensuses were aligned to TRA and TRB V and J templates and assembled into clonotypes. Clonotypes were classified as expanded or contracted when called significant by both edgeR and NoisET, with noise models trained on biological replicates. For edgeR calls, a false discovery rate-adjusted p below 0.01 and a log2 fold-change threshold of 1 were applied. As an exploratory analysis of dynamics, max-normalized trajectories of the 1000 most abundant clonotypes were examined by PCA with hierarchical clustering. The CD4 or CD8 phenotype of responding clones was assigned using the separately sequenced CD4+ and CD8+ repertoires. TCRdb reanalyzed the raw reads on its own, using fastp at Q25 for trimming and MiXCR for clone calling, and kept in-frame beta chains. All rows with the same CDR3 protein become a single entry with the most common DNA and genes. For this entry, the V and J calls and clone size follow TCRdb and not the study's own pipeline. The sample contains about 190,000 distinct CDR3 sequences, roughly a fifth of them found a single time. The top ten clonotypes cover around 23% of the sample.

Overall study outcomes, separate from this receptor: Some responding clones were detected in pre-infection memory, which suggested that pre-existing cross-reactive memory T cells had joined the SARS-CoV-2 response. Clones that contracted from day 15 to 85 showed balanced CD4/CD8 phenotypes, whereas a second wave of clones that expanded from day 15 to 37 leaned towards CD4+. SARS-CoV-2 specificity of the second-wave clones peaking on day 37 was not confirmed. Contracting CD4+ clones turned up mainly in the CM and EM memory subsets, whereas EMRA was where CD8+ clones were enriched. Only two mild cases were covered by the study, and larger cohorts that include severe cases with pre-infection samples were considered necessary.

Of note for this clonotype: This clone's antigen is unknown. Base qualities are not at hand, and no much larger clone is one base apart.

CDR1 and CDR2 were assigned from the germline V gene as SGHTA and FQGNSA. From the cysteine up to the phenylalanine, the CDR3 has a length of 16 residues. CDR3 DNA only is kept here, 48 bases in frame from base 1. Deletion took 1 base off V and 1 base off J, with a span of 14 bases between the germline ends. Ficoll-Paque density gradient centrifugation was the method used to isolate PBMCs. What was sequenced was PBMCs or a T cell subset sorted from them (not recorded which). Recombination joined TRBV7-2 with TRBJ2-7, with the D gene not confidently named. This receptor was obtained from an adult woman who had mild COVID-19 (a few samples of this study predate the infection). The sample titles of this study are shuffled in the database, so cell type and time point are left out; the donor was told from shared clones. The CDR3 here reads CASSLEGTGYSYEQYF. The DNA sequence is given as TGTGCCAGCAGCTTAGAGGGTACGGGCTATTCCTACGAGCAGTACTTC.